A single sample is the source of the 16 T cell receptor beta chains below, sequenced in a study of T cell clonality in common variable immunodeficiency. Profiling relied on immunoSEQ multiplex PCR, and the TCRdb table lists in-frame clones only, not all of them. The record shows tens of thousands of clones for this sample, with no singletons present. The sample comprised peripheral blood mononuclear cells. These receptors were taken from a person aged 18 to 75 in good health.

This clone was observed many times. CDR3 protein: CASSIKDTAYEQYF. Partial CDR3 DNA: TGTGCCAGTAGTATAAAGGACACAGCCTACGAG. The chain uses TRBV19 and TRBJ2-7, with a tentative D call TRBD1 (5 bases). The DNA ends 3 residues before the CDR3 does, and the rest of the CDR3 is filled in from the germline J gene. The CDR3 sequence is 14 residues long. Germline V lookup: CDR1 LNHDA, CDR2 SQIVND (reference sequence). The V gene lost 2 bases and the J gene lost 2 bases, with 10 bases spanning the gap.

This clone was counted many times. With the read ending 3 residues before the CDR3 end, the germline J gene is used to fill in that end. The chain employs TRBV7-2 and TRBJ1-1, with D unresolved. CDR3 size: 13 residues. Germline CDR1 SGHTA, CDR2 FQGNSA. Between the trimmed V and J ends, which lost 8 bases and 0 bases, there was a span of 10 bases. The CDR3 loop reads CASRGLMNTEAFF. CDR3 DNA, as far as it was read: TGTGCCAGCCGAGGGCTGATGAACACTGAA.

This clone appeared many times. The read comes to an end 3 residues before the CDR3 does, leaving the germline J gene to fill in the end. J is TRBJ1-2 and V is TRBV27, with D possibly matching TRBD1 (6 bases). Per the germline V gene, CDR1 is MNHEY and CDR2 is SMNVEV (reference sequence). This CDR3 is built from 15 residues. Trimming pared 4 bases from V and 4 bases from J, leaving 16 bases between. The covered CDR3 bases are TGTGCCAGCAGTTACACAGGGAATTTCGGCTATGGC. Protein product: CASSYTGNFGYG. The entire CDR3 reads CASSYTGNFGYGYTF.

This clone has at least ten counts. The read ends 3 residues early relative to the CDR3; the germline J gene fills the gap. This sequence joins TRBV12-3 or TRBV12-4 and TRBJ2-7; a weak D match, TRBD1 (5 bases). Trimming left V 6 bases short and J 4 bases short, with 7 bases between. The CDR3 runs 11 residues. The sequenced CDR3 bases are TGTGCCAGCAGCCAGGGATACGAG. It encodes CASSQGYE. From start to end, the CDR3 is CASSQGYEQYF.

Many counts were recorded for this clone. CDR3 sequence: CASSVEQGNSPLHF. The covered CDR3 bases are TGTGCCAGCAGCGTAGAGCAGGGAAATTCACCC. The V call is TRBV9, the J call TRBJ1-6; possibly TRBD1 for D (5 bases). The read halts 3 residues ahead of the CDR3 end, with the missing end drawn from the germline J gene. The germline V and J ends were trimmed by 0 bases and 7 bases, with 8 bases remaining between them. The V gene's germline CDR1 is SGDLS and CDR2 YYNGEE. This CDR3 spans 14 amino acids.

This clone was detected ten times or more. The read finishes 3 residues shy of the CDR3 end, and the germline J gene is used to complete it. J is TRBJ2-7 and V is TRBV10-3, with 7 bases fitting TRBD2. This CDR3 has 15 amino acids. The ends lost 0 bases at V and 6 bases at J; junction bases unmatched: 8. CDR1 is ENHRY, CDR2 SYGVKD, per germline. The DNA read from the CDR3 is TGTGCCATCAGTGAGTCCAGCGGGGCCTCTGTCGAG. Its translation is CAISESSGASVE. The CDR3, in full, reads CAISESSGASVEQYF.

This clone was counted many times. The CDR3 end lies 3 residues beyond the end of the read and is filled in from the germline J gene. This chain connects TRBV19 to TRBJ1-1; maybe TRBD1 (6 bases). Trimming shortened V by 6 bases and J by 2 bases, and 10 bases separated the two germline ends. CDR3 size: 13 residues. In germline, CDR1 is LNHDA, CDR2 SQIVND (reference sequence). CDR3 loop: CASSATGNTEAFF. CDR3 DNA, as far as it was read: TGTGCCAGTAGCGCGACAGGAAACACTGAA.

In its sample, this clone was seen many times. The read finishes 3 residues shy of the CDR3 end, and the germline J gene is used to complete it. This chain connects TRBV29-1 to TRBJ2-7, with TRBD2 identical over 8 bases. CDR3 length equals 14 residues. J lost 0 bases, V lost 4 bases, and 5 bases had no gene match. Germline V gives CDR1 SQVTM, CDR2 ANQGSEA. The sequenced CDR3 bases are TGCAGCGTTGGAGTAGCGGGGAGCTCCTACGAG. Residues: CSVGVAGSSYE. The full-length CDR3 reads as CSVGVAGSSYEQYF.

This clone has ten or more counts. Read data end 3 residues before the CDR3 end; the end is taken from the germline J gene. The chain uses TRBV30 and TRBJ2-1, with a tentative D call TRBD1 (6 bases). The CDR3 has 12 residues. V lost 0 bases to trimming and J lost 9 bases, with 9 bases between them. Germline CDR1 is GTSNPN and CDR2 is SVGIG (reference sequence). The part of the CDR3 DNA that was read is TGTGCCTGGAGTGTGGGGGCGGGTGAG. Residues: CAWSVGAGE. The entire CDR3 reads CAWSVGAGEQFF.

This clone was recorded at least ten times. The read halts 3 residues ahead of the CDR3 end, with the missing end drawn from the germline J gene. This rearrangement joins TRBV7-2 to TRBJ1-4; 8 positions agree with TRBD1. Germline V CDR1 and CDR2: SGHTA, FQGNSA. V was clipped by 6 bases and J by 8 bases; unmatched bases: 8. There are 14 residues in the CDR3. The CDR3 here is CASRLTGAYEKLFF. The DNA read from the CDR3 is TGTGCCAGCAGGTTGACAGGGGCTTACGAAAAA. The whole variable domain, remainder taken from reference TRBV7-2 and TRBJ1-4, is GAGVSQSPSNKVTEKGKDVELRCDPISGHTALYWYRQSLGQGLEFLIYFQGNSAPDKSGLPSDRFSAERTGGSVSTLTIQRTQQEDSAVYLCASRLTGAYEKLFFGSGTQLSVL.

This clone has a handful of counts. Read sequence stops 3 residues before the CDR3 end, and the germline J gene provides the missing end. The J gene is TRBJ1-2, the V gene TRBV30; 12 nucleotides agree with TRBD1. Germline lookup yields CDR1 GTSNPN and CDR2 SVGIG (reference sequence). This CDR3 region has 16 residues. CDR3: CAGNPRDRGLVYDYTF. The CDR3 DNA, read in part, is TGTGCCGGGAACCCCCGGGACAGGGGGCTTGTATACGAC.

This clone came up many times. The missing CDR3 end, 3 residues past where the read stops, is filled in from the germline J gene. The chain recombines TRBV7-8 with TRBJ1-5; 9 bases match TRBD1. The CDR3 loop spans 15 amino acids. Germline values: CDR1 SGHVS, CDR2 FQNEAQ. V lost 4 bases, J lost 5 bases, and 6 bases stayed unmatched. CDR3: CASSYVGQGHQPQHF. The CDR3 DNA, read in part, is TGTGCCAGCAGCTACGTCGGACAGGGGCATCAGCCC.

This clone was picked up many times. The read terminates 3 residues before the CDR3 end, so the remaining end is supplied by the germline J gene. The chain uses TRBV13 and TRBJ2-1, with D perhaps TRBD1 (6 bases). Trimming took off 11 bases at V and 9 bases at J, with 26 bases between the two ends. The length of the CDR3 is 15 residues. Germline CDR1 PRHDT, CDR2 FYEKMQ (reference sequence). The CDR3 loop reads CAVRGQGNALAEQFF. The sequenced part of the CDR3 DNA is TGTGCCGTCCGAGGGCAGGGGAATGCGTTGGCTGAG.

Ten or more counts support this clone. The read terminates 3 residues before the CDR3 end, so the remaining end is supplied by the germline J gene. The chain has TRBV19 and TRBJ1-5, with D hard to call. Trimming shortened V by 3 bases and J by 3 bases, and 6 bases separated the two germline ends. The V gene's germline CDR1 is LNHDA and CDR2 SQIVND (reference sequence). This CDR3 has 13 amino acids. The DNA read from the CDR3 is TGTGCCAGTAGTATCCAGGACAATCAGCCC. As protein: CASSIQDNQP. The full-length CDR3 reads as CASSIQDNQPQHF.

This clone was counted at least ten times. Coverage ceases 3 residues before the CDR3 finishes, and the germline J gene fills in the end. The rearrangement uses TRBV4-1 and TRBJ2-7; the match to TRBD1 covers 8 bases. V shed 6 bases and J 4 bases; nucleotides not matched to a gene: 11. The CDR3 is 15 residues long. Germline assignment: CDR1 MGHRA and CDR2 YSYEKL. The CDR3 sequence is CASSHKTGEAYEQYF. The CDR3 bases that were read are TGCGCCAGCAGTCATAAGACAGGGGAGGCATACGAG.

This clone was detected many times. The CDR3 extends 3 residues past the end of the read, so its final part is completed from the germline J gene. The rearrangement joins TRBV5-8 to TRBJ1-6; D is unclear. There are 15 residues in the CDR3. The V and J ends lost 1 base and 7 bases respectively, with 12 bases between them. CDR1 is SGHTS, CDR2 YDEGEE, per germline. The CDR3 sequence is CASSLSSGKNSPLHF. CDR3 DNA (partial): TGTGCCAGCAGCTTGTCGTCGGGGAAGAATTCACCC.